This entry describes one TCR beta chain. The antigen is undetermined. The CDR3 consists of 13 residues. V shed 4 bases and J 9 bases; nucleotides not matched to a gene: 3. The germline V gene has CDR1 SGHRS and CDR2 YFSETQ. These data come from a study of OX40 agonist ivuxolimab in advanced cancers. Study conclusions and caveats: Patients who responded partially at 0.1-3.0 mg/kg showed clonal expansion ranking among the lowest.

Clones were sequenced by immunoSEQ multiplex PCR, and TCRdb holds only the in-frame ones, with some missing. The sample gives tens of thousands of clones, nearly 90% of which show up once; 0.25% to 0.35% is in the top ten. V gene TRBV5-1 combines with J gene TRBJ2-1; 11 nucleotides align to TRBD2. Sequenced here: CD4+ or CD8+ T cells sorted from blood, sampled in a trial of the OX40 agonist ivuxolimab. The TCR sequence derives from an adult with an advanced solid tumor such as melanoma, head and neck, liver or kidney cancer. CDR3 nucleotide sequence: TGCGCCAGCAGCCCGGGACTAGCGGTTGAGCAGTTCTTC. Its protein is CASSPGLAVEQFF.